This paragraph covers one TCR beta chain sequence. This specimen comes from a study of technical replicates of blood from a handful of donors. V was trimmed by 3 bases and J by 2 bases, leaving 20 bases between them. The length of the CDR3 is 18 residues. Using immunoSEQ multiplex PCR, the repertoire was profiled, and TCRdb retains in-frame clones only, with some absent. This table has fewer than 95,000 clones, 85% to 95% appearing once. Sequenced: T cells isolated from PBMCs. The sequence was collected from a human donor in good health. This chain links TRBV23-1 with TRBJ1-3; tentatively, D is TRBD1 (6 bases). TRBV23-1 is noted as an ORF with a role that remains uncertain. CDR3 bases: TGCGCCAGCAGTCACGAGAGACAGGCCGGACATGCTGGAAACACCATATATTTT. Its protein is CASSHERQAGHAGNTIYF.